One and the same sample provided the 26 T cell receptor beta chains below, sequenced in a study of T cell responses to AZD1222 COVID-19 vaccine. Repertoires were generated with immunoSEQ multiplex PCR, while TCRdb's copy carries only in-frame clones and drops some. The top ten hold around 5% of the sample, which has tens of thousands of clones, 85% to 90% seen once. Sequenced material: peripheral blood, taken 28 days after the second AZD1222 dose. These receptors came from an adult who received the AZD1222 COVID-19 vaccine.

V and J are TRBV6-5 and TRBJ1-4; TRBD1 agrees at 8 bases. Unmatched junction bases numbered 4, after V lost 5 bases and J lost 2 bases. Germline V gene data show CDR1 as MNHEY and CDR2 as SVGAGI. The CDR3 covers 15 residues. The CDR3 loop is CASSPQGATNEKLFF. The DNA for the CDR3 is TGTGCCAGCAGTCCCCAGGGGGCTACTAATGAAAAACTGTTTTTT.

The chain employs TRBV2 and TRBJ1-2; the match to TRBD1 covers 8 bases. The CDR3 runs to 14 residues. The V segment lost 7 bases and the J segment 5 bases; nucleotides outside the gene matches: 9. Germline-derived CDR1 and CDR2 are SNHLY and FYNNEI. The CDR3 nucleotides read TGTGCCAGCAAGCCAGGGGGCGGATTATATGGCTACACCTTC. Residues: CASKPGGGLYGYTF.

This sequence joins TRBV19 and TRBJ1-4; D gene unclear. Trimming shortened V by 7 bases and J by 5 bases, and 17 bases separated the two germline ends. This CDR3 region has 15 residues. Germline CDR1 reads LNHDA; CDR2 reads SQIVND (reference sequence). The CDR3 loop reads CASTPNTAPNEKLFF. Here the CDR3 DNA reads TGTGCCAGTACCCCCAACACAGCCCCAAATGAAAAACTGTTTTTT.

The rearrangement joins TRBV5-1 to TRBJ2-7, with a weak D call TRBD2 (6 bases). Germline V gives CDR1 SGHRS, CDR2 YFSETQ. The V end was cut by 0 bases, the J end by 2 bases, with 12 bases between. The CDR3 sequence is 15 residues long. This CDR3 is CASSLESGRTYEQYF. DNA for the CDR3: TGCGCCAGCAGCTTGGAGTCAGGGAGGACCTACGAGCAGTACTTC.

This clone was observed a few times. The chain links TRBV10-3 to TRBJ1-4; D is undetermined. The germline V and J ends were trimmed by 4 bases and 8 bases, with 11 bases remaining between them. Germline V gene sequence: CDR1 ENHRY, CDR2 SYGVKD. The CDR3 runs 13 residues. The CDR3, as DNA: TGTGCCATCAGTGCCGCGGGCTGGGAAAAACTGTTTTTT. Protein product: CAISAAGWEKLFF.

The genes are TRBV2 and TRBJ2-7, with D possibly matching TRBD1 (6 bases). The germline V gene encodes CDR1 SNHLY and CDR2 FYNNEI. The V gene lost 5 bases and the J gene lost 0 bases, with 14 bases spanning the gap. The CDR3 has 15 amino acids. Here the CDR3 reads CASSPDRLSSYEQYF. DNA for the CDR3: TGTGCCAGCAGTCCAGACAGGCTAAGCTCCTACGAGCAGTACTTC.

This clone was counted once. The chain uses TRBV6-5 and TRBJ2-2, with D perhaps matching TRBD1 (5 bases). This CDR3 has 15 amino acids. Trimming took off 5 bases at V and 0 bases at J, with 10 bases between the two ends. Germline V gives CDR1 MNHEY, CDR2 SVGAGI. The chain's CDR3 is CASSKPGTNTGELFF. Here the CDR3 DNA reads TGTGCCAGCAGTAAGCCAGGGACGAACACCGGGGAGCTGTTTTTT.

The rearrangement joins TRBV5-6 to TRBJ1-3; possible D gene TRBD1, 6 bases. CDR3 length equals 15 residues. V was pared by 8 bases and J by 0 bases, with 15 bases between. Per the germline V gene, CDR1 is SGHDT and CDR2 is YYEEEE. CDR3 amino acids: CARVWTDPSGNTIYF. CDR3 nucleotide sequence: TGTGCCAGGGTTTGGACAGACCCCTCTGGAAACACCATATATTTT.

This chain connects TRBV5-5 to TRBJ1-3; no clear D. The CDR3 is 18 amino acids. Germline V gives CDR1 SGHKS, CDR2 YYEKEE (reference sequence). V was trimmed by 1 base and J by 0 bases, leaving 17 bases between them. The CDR3 DNA reads as TGTGCCAGCAGCTTGACAATTCCTGGGTCCGACTCTGGAAACACCATATATTTT. Translating it yields CASSLTIPGSDSGNTIYF.

CDR3 nucleotide sequence: TGTGCCATTCCGGGAACCCAGGGCCAGCCCCAGCATTTT. Translating it yields CAIPGTQGQPQHF. The chain is built from TRBV19 and TRBJ1-5; a weak D match, TRBD1 (5 bases). This CDR3 contains 13 residues. V was pared by 10 bases and J by 7 bases, with 17 bases between. Germline V CDR1 and CDR2: LNHDA, SQIVND (reference sequence).

The table lists this clone with a count of one. The chain uses TRBV19 and TRBJ2-1, with 12 bases aligning to TRBD2. Trimming cost V 6 bases and J 6 bases; bases outside gene matches: 6. The CDR3 totals 15 residues. Per germline, CDR1 LNHDA and CDR2 SQIVND (reference sequence). CDR3 DNA sequence: TGTGCCAGTAGCAATAAACTAGCGGGGGGCAATGAGCAGTTCTTC. Its translation: CASSNKLAGGNEQFF.

The chain carries TRBV2 and TRBJ2-5; D is uncertain. The CDR3 has 12 residues. CDR1 is SNHLY, CDR2 FYNNEI, per germline. Trimming removed 7 bases from V and 5 bases from J, with 11 bases in between. The CDR3, as DNA: TGTGCCAGCACCGTACTGAGCGAGACCCAGTACTTC. This translates into CASTVLSETQYF.

J is TRBJ1-5 and V is TRBV19, with D tentatively TRBD1 (6 bases). CDR3 size: 14 residues. Per the germline V gene, CDR1 is LNHDA and CDR2 is SQIVND (reference sequence). Trimming pared 1 base from V and 7 bases from J, leaving 11 bases between. The CDR3 loop is CASSIVQGRQPQHF. The CDR3 region has the DNA TGTGCCAGTAGTATAGTACAGGGTCGGCAGCCCCAGCATTTT.

The chain combines TRBV11-2 with TRBJ1-2; D may be TRBD1 (6 bases). Germline CDR1 reads SGHAT; CDR2 reads FQNNGV. The CDR3 has 14 residues. Deletions cut 3 bases from V and 7 bases from J, with 15 bases between. CDR3 nucleotide sequence: TGTGCCAGCAGCTTGGCGGGGGGCGCGGGTGGCTACACCTTC. This encodes CASSLAGGAGGYTF. The full variable domain, rest sourced from reference TRBV11-2 and TRBJ1-2, is EAGVAQSPRYKIIEKRQSVAFWCNPISGHATLYWYQQILGQGPKLLIQFQNNGVVDDSQLPKDRFSAERLKGVDSTLKIQPAKLEDSAVYLCASSLAGGAGGYTFGSGTRLTVV.

The V call is TRBV15, the J call TRBJ1-3; no clear D gene. V shed 0 bases and J shed 2 bases, with 11 bases lying between them. The germline V gene encodes CDR1 LNHNV and CDR2 YYDKDF (reference sequence). This CDR3 comprises 16 residues. The CDR3 DNA sequence: TGTGCCACCAGCAGAGAATTCCCGCAGCCTGGAAACACCATATATTTT. This sequence encodes CATSREFPQPGNTIYF.

This chain uses TRBV7-2 with TRBJ2-4; D may be TRBD2 (5 bases). This CDR3 has 15 residues. Germline V gene lookup returns CDR1 SGHTA and CDR2 FQGNSA. V was pared by 5 bases and J by 1 base, with 12 bases between. The CDR3 here is CASSPAWEAKNIQYF. The CDR3 DNA reads as TGTGCCAGCAGCCCCGCCTGGGAGGCCAAAAACATTCAGTACTTC.

The chain carries TRBV6-5 and TRBJ2-5; possibly TRBD2 for D (5 bases). The CDR3 length is 13 residues. Germline CDR1 reads MNHEY; CDR2 reads SVGAGI. Trimming pared 6 bases from V and 3 bases from J, leaving 11 bases between. The CDR3 bases are TGTGCCAGCAGGAGGGAGAGAAAAGAGACCCAGTACTTC. Protein sequence: CASRRERKETQYF.

The CDR3 DNA follows: TGTGCCAGCAGTTACTCGAGACAGGATTACTACGAGCAGTACTTC. This codes for CASSYSRQDYYEQYF. This chain joins TRBV6-5 and TRBJ2-7; weak D call: TRBD1 (6 bases). The CDR3 is 15 amino acids. Trimming pared 0 bases from V and 3 bases from J, leaving 12 bases between. Germline lookup yields CDR1 MNHEY and CDR2 SVGAGI.

The chain uses TRBV5-8 and TRBJ1-3; D ambiguous. The germline V gene encodes CDR1 SGHTS and CDR2 YDEGEE. Trimming removed 2 bases from V and 0 bases from J, with 9 bases in between. The length of the CDR3 is 15 residues. CDR3 loop: CASSLQVYSGNTIYF. CDR3 DNA sequence: TGTGCCAGCAGCTTACAAGTATACTCTGGAAACACCATATATTTT.

This chain uses TRBV5-4 with TRBJ1-5; no reliable D call. V was cut by 0 bases and J by 4 bases, with 8 bases left in between. Per germline, CDR1 SGHNT and CDR2 YYREEE (reference sequence). CDR3 size: 14 residues. The CDR3 loop is CASSLGGGNQPQHF. CDR3 bases: TGTGCCAGCAGCTTGGGTGGCGGGAATCAGCCCCAGCATTTT.

This clone was counted once. J is TRBJ1-4 and V is TRBV18; D is unresolved. Germline CDR1 is KGHSH and CDR2 is LQKENI. Trimming cost V 2 bases and J 4 bases, with 8 bases left between them. The CDR3 is made up of 14 amino acids. The CDR3 loop is CASSPGRNNEKLFF. CDR3 sequence (DNA): TGTGCCAGCTCACCAGGACGGAATAATGAAAAACTGTTTTTT.

V is TRBV5-1 and J is TRBJ2-3; 8 bases map to TRBD2. Germline lookup yields CDR1 SGHRS and CDR2 YFSETQ. This CDR3 region has 13 residues. The J segment lost 5 bases and the V segment lost 10 bases, leaving 9 bases of the junction unmatched. This CDR3 is CAPSPGGGDTQYF. The DNA for the CDR3 is TGCGCCCCCAGCCCCGGGGGGGGAGATACGCAGTATTTT.

The J gene is TRBJ1-2, the V gene TRBV6-5; D ambiguous. V was trimmed by 7 bases and J by 7 bases, leaving 16 bases between them. This CDR3 contains 13 residues. Looked up from germline, CDR1 is MNHEY and CDR2 is SVGAGI. As DNA, the CDR3 is TGTGCCAGCACCCAACGAAGGTTGGGTGGCTACACCTTC. Residues: CASTQRRLGGYTF.

In its sample, this clone was seen a few times. The CDR3 bases are TGTGCCGGAGGATTACAGGGATCGGTAGAGACCCAGTACTTC. Residues: CAGGLQGSVETQYF. V is TRBV5-6 and J is TRBJ2-5; D is possibly TRBD1 (6 bases). The CDR3 sequence is 14 residues long. Per the germline V gene, CDR1 is SGHDT and CDR2 is YYEEEE. The V and J ends lost 10 bases and 4 bases respectively, with 20 bases between them.

A few counts support this clone. The V and J genes are TRBV4-2 and TRBJ1-1; 12 nucleotides align to TRBD1. The CDR3 has 16 residues. CDR1 LGHNA and CDR2 YNFKEQ come from the germline V gene. The junction had 5 bases not matched to a gene; V was cut back by 1 base and J by 5 bases. CDR3: CASSQGGTGGQTEAFF. The CDR3 DNA reads as TGTGCCAGCAGCCAAGGGGGGACAGGGGGCCAAACTGAAGCTTTCTTT.

In its sample, this clone was seen once. The chain couples TRBV27 to TRBJ2-5, with TRBD1 matching 9 bases. Germline V lookup: CDR1 MNHEY, CDR2 SMNVEV (reference sequence). The CDR3 runs 15 residues. Trimming cost V 6 bases and J 5 bases; bases outside gene matches: 10. The CDR3 region has the DNA TGTGCCAGCAGCCGATTACAGGGGGCAAGGGAGACCCAGTACTTC. Translating gives CASSRLQGARETQYF.